The 20 T cell receptor beta chains below were found in one sample sequenced in a study of blood T cell repertoires in COVID-19. TCRdb keeps only in-frame clones here, not all; method: immunoSEQ multiplex PCR. The sample lists a few hundred thousand clones; approximately 85% were seen once. Sequenced input: peripheral blood. The receptors stem from a woman aged 30 to 39 with acute or convalescent COVID-19.

The chain recombines TRBV15 with TRBJ2-7, with 11 bases fitting TRBD1. Unmatched junction bases numbered 1, after V lost 3 bases and J lost 3 bases. Per germline, CDR1 LNHNV and CDR2 YYDKDF (reference sequence). The CDR3 totals 14 residues. The CDR3 DNA is TGTGCCACCAGCAGGGGGACAGGGGGCTACGAGCAGTACTTC. Amino acid sequence: CATSRGTGGYEQYF.

The chain carries TRBV12-2 and TRBJ2-3; whether TRBD1, the table's D call, matches the DNA was not checked. TRBV12-2 is a pseudogene locus. The CDR3 loop spans 16 amino acids. The CDR3 protein is CASRLATGGSTDTQYF. CDR3 nucleotide sequence: TGTGCAAGTCGCTTAGCCACAGGGGGAAGCACAGATACGCAGTATTTT.

V is TRBV9 and J is TRBJ2-5, with a tentative D call TRBD2 (5 bases). V lost 1 base and J 2 bases, leaving 12 bases between the germline ends. CDR1 is SGDLS and CDR2 is YYNGEE in the germline V gene. The CDR3 has 15 residues. CDR3 coding DNA: TGTGCCAGCAGCGTATTTATAGCGAATCAAGAGACCCAGTACTTC. Its translation is CASSVFIANQETQYF.

The V gene is TRBV11-3, the J gene TRBJ1-3, with D possibly matching TRBD1 (5 bases). Germline CDR1 is SGHNT and CDR2 is YENEEA. Trimming removed 2 bases at V and 2 bases at J, with 10 bases between. CDR3 length: 15 amino acids. CDR3 nucleotide sequence: TGTGCCAGCAGCTTACCAGGGTTGGCTGGAAACACCATATATTTT. Encoded protein: CASSLPGLAGNTIYF.

This clone was recorded once. The chain has TRBV7-8 and TRBJ2-7; 8 bases match TRBD2. After removal of 5 bases from V and 0 bases from J, the junction contained 12 bases not matched to a gene. This CDR3 is 17 amino acids long. CDR1 is SGHVS, CDR2 FQNEAQ, per germline. CDR3 bases: TGTGCCAGCAGCGGGACTAGGCGGGACCTCCTCTCCTACGAGCAGTACTTC. Translation gives CASSGTRRDLLSYEQYF.

The chain is built from TRBV7-9 and TRBJ1-1; D is undetermined. Germline CDR1 SEHNR, CDR2 FQNEAQ (reference sequence). V shed 5 bases and J shed 8 bases, with 18 bases lying between them. There are 14 residues in the CDR3. The CDR3: CASSQNTIIQEAFF. CDR3 DNA sequence: TGTGCCAGCAGCCAAAACACGATCATCCAGGAAGCTTTCTTT.

This chain connects TRBV27 to TRBJ2-3; TRBD2 agrees at 7 bases. Germline V lookup: CDR1 MNHEY, CDR2 SMNVEV (reference sequence). The ends lost 9 bases at V and 6 bases at J; junction bases unmatched: 18. The CDR3 has 16 amino acids. The CDR3 DNA reads TGTGCCAGTTCGCCCCCGGGACTACCGATTAGCGATACGCAGTATTTT. Protein sequence: CASSPPGLPISDTQYF.

The chain carries TRBV4-3 and TRBJ2-4, with a possible D match to TRBD2 (6 bases). Deletions cut 0 bases from V and 11 bases from J, with 14 bases between. The V gene's germline CDR1 is LGHNA and CDR2 YSLEER. The CDR3 is made up of 14 amino acids. The CDR3 bases are TGCGCCAGCAGCCAAGATGTGGGAGGATCATTTCAGTACTTC. Its translation is CASSQDVGGSFQYF.

This clone is a singleton in its sample. The rearrangement uses TRBV9 and TRBJ2-7; D is perhaps TRBD2 (5 bases). CDR3 length: 13 amino acids. Germline loops: CDR1 SGDLS, CDR2 YYNGEE. V was cut by 3 bases and J by 7 bases, with 14 bases left in between. In nucleotides, the CDR3 is TGTGCCAGCAGCGCGGGGAACTCCGTGGAGCAGTACTTC. This encodes CASSAGNSVEQYF.

The gene calls are TRBV13 and TRBJ1-2; D ambiguous. CDR1 PRHDT and CDR2 FYEKMQ come from the germline V gene (reference sequence). V lost 3 bases and J 0 bases, leaving 11 bases between the germline ends. The CDR3 is 15 amino acids. DNA of the CDR3: TGTGCCAGCAGCTTGAGGCGGACTGCTAACTATGGCTACACCTTC. Protein: CASSLRRTANYGYTF.

This rearrangement joins TRBV20-1 to TRBJ2-1; 7 positions match TRBD2. There are 11 residues in the CDR3. CDR1 is DFQATT and CDR2 is SNEGSKA in the germline V gene (reference sequence). The junction had 4 bases not matched to a gene; V was cut back by 7 bases and J by 7 bases. The DNA of the CDR3 is TGCAGTGGCGGGAGAACTAATGAGCAGTTCTTC. Protein sequence: CSGGRTNEQFF.

The CDR3 DNA follows: TGTGCTAGTGGTTTTATGGGGCCCCCTAGCAATCAGCCCCAGCATTTT. Its translation is CASGFMGPPSNQPQHF. The J gene is TRBJ1-5, the V gene TRBV12-5, with D possibly TRBD1 on 5 matching bases. Germline assignment: CDR1 LGHNT and CDR2 FRNRAP. V was shortened by 3 bases and J by 0 bases, with 12 bases between the two germline ends. The length of the CDR3 is 16 residues.

This clone was detected only once. The rearrangement uses TRBV29-1 and TRBJ2-2; 9 nucleotides align to TRBD2. The V gene's germline CDR1 is SQVTM and CDR2 ANQGSEA. This CDR3 has 15 residues. Trimming removed 7 bases from V and 4 bases from J; junction bases left unmatched: 10. The CDR3 loop reads CSARPGLASTGELFF. CDR3 DNA sequence: TGCAGCGCCAGACCGGGACTAGCATCCACCGGGGAGCTGTTTTTT.

This chain links TRBV27 with TRBJ2-5; 9 bases are a match to TRBD1. The CDR3 sequence is 17 residues long. With 8 bases clipped from V and 5 bases from J, the junction kept 18 bases outside the gene matches. Germline assignment: CDR1 MNHEY and CDR2 SMNVEV (reference sequence). CDR3 amino acids: CASGRQGVFGQWETQYF. CDR3 sequence (DNA): TGTGCCAGCGGTAGACAGGGGGTTTTCGGCCAGTGGGAGACCCAGTACTTC.

This clone was seen once. The CDR3, as DNA: TGCGCCAGCAGCTTGGCGCCTGGCGGGAGGGCCGGGGGAGAGACCCAGTACTTC. Translated, it gives CASSLAPGGRAGGETQYF. This chain links TRBV5-1 with TRBJ2-5; TRBD2 agrees at 9 bases. Germline CDR1 reads SGHRS; CDR2 reads YFSETQ. CDR3 length equals 18 residues. V lost 0 bases to trimming and J lost 4 bases; unmatched junction nucleotides: 13.

CDR3 sequence: CASSYLVGTPGLAYNEQFF. DNA for the CDR3: TGTGCCAGCAGTTACTTAGTAGGAACACCGGGACTAGCCTACAATGAGCAGTTCTTC. The chain carries TRBV6-2 or TRBV6-3 and TRBJ2-1; 8 nucleotides match TRBD2. The CDR3 loop spans 19 amino acids. Unmatched junction bases numbered 13, after V lost 1 base and J lost 2 bases. Germline V gene lookup returns CDR1 MNHEY and CDR2 SVGEGT.

The rearrangement links TRBV6-2 or TRBV6-3 to TRBJ2-6, with a weak D call TRBD2 (6 bases). The CDR3 consists of 17 residues. V was clipped by 4 bases and J by 0 bases, with 13 bases between them. Per the germline V gene, CDR1 is MNHEY and CDR2 is SVGEGT. In nucleotides, the CDR3 is TGTGCCAGCAGTTGGAGGGGACGGGGCTCTGGGGCCAACGTCCTGACTTTC. The encoded protein is CASSWRGRGSGANVLTF.

Written as DNA, the CDR3 is TGTGCCAGTAGTATTTTCCGCGGGAGGGGGTACAATGAGCAGTTCTTC. This translates into CASSIFRGRGYNEQFF. The chain recombines TRBV19 with TRBJ2-1; 9 bases align to TRBD2. The V gene's germline CDR1 is LNHDA and CDR2 SQIVND (reference sequence). V trimming: 3 bases; J trimming: 4 bases; junction bases outside the gene matches: 7. The CDR3 runs to 16 residues.

The rearrangement joins TRBV20-1 to TRBJ2-7, with TRBD2 identical over 11 bases. This CDR3 region has 15 residues. J lost 4 bases, V lost 3 bases, and 8 bases had no gene match. Germline V CDR1 and CDR2: DFQATT, SNEGSKA (reference sequence). The CDR3 protein is CSASVPSGRSYEQYF. CDR3 DNA sequence: TGCAGTGCTAGTGTGCCTAGCGGGAGGAGTTACGAGCAGTACTTC.

The J gene is TRBJ2-2, the V gene TRBV6-4; 8 bases align to TRBD1. The V gene end was trimmed by 2 bases and the J gene end by 1 base; junction bases not matched to a gene: 0. CDR3 length equals 15 residues. CDR1 and CDR2 from the germline V gene are MRHNA and SNTAGT. Here the CDR3 DNA reads TGTGCCAGCAGTGACGGACAGGGGAACACCGGGGAGCTGTTTTTT. This codes for CASSDGQGNTGELFF.